This T cell receptor beta chain stems from a study of chemoradiotherapy in HPV16-positive cancers. Some clones are missing from TCRdb's copy, which holds only in-frame ones; the method was immunoSEQ multiplex PCR. The sample consists of under 20,000 clones, approximately 84% of them appearing once. Germline loops: CDR1 MNHNS, CDR2 SASEGT. The CDR3 contains 14 residues. V lost 3 bases, J lost 4 bases, and 12 bases lay in between. The specimen was blood, collected from a patient who underwent chemoradiotherapy. This sequence originates from a human donor with HPV-associated anogenital cancer. V is TRBV6-1 and J is TRBJ2-5; D is unclear. This CDR3 reads CASSESSWGETQYF. The CDR3 DNA follows: TGTGCCAGCAGTGAGTCGAGTTGGGGAGAGACCCAGTACTTC.